The T cell receptor (beta chain) under discussion was sequenced for a study of glioma-infiltrating T cells. Findings and caveats of the study: Tissue and blood shared very few CDR3 sequences.

This clonotype showed up many times. The antigen is unknown. V was trimmed by 5 bases and J by 5 bases, leaving 21 bases between them. The germline V gene encodes CDR1 MDHEN and CDR2 SYDVKM. The CDR3 is made up of 16 amino acids. Amplification of TCR alpha and beta CDR3 regions from RNA used iRepertoire nested multiplex PCR. TCRdb analysed the multiplex PCR reads with MiXCR anew, one entry per CDR3 protein. The data show about 180,000 distinct CDR3 sequences, about 47% seen once. The receptor was derived from a human donor with low-grade glioma or glioblastoma, undergoing nonglioma brain surgery, or in good health (not recorded which). The sample was glioma tissue, nonneoplastic brain tissue, or PBMCs (not recorded which). J is TRBJ1-1 and V is TRBV28; D remains ambiguous. CDR3 sequence: CASSPREGGQGTEAFF. CDR3 in DNA: TGTGCCAGCAGTCCCCGGGAGGGCGGGCAAGGAACTGAAGCTTTCTTT.